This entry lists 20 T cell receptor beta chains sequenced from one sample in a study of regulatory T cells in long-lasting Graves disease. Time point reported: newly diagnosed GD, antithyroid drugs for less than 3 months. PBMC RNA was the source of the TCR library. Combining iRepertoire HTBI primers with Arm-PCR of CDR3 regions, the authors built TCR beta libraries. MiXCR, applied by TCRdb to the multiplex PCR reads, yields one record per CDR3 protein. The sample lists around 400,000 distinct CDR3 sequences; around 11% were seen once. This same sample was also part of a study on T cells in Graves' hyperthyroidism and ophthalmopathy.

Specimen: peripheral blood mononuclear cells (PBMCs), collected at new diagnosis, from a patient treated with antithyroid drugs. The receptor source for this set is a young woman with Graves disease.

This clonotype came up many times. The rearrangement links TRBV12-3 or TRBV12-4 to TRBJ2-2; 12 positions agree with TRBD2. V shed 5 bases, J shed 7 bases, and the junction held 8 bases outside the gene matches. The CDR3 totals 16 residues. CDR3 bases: TGTGCCAGCAGTCCGCGACTAGCGGGAGTAAACGGGGAGCTGTTTTTT. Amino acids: CASSPRLAGVNGELFF.

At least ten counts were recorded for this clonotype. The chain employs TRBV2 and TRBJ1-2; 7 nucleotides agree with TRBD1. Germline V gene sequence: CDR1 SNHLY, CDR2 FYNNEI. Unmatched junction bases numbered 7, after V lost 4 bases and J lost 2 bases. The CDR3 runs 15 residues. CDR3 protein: CASSAAGGANYGYTF. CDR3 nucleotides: TGTGCCAGCAGTGCGGCAGGGGGGGCGAACTATGGCTACACCTTC.

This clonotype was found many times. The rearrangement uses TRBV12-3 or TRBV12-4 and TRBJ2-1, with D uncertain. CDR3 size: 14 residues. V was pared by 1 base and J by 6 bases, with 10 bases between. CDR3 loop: CASSLDPESNEQFF. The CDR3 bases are TGTGCCAGCAGTTTAGACCCGGAATCCAATGAGCAGTTCTTC.

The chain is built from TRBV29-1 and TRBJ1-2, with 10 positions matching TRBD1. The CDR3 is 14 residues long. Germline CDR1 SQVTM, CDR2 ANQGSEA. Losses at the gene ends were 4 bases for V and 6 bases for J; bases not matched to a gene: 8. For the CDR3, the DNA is TGCAGCGTTGTTGGTGGACAGGGGGGGGATGGCTACACCTTC. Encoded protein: CSVVGGQGGDGYTF. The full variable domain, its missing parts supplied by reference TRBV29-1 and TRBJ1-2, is SAVISQKPSRDICQRGTSLTIQCQVDSQVTMMFWYRQQPGQSLTLIATANQGSEATYESGFVIDKFPISRPNLTFSTLTVSNMSPEDSSIYLCSVVGGQGGDGYTFGSGTRLTVV.

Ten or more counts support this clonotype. CDR3 protein: CASLRGISSTDTQYF. The DNA for the CDR3 is TGTGCCAGCCTGCGGGGGATTTCTAGCACAGATACGCAGTATTTT. The chain employs TRBV2 and TRBJ2-3; 7 bases are a match to TRBD2. The CDR3 runs 15 residues. The V gene end was trimmed by 8 bases and the J gene end by 0 bases; junction bases not matched to a gene: 8. The germline V gene has CDR1 SNHLY and CDR2 FYNNEI. Supplemented by reference TRBV2 and TRBJ2-3, the full variable domain reads EPEVTQTPSHQVTQMGQEVILRCVPISNHLYFYWYRQILGQKVEFLVSFYNNEISEKSEIFDDQFSVERPDGSNFTLKIRSTKLEDSAMYFCASLRGISSTDTQYFGPGTRLTVL.

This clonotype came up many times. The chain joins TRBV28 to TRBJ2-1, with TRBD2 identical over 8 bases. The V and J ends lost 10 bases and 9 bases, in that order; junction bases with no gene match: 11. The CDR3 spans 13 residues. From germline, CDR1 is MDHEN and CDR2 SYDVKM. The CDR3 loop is CATGPGLGVEQFF. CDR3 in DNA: TGTGCCACCGGGCCGGGACTAGGTGTTGAGCAGTTCTTC.

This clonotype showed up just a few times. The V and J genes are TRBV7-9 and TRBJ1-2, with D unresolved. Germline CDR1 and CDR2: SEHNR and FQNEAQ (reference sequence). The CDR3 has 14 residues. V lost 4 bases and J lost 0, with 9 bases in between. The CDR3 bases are TGTGCCAGCAGCTCTGCGGGCTCTAACTATGGCTACACCTTC. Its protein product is CASSSAGSNYGYTF.

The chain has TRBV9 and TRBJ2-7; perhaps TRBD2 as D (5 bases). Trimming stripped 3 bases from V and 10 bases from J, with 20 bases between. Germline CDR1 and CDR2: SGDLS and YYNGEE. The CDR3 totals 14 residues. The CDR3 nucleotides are TGTGCCAGCAGCGCGAGCGGAGTGGAGAATCAACAGTACTTC. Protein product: CASSASGVENQQYF.

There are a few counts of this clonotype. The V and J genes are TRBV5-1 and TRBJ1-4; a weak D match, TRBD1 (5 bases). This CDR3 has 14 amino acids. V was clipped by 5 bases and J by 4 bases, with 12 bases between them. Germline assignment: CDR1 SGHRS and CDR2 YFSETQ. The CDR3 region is CASRKAGGNEKLFF. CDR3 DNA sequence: TGCGCCAGCAGGAAGGCTGGGGGTAATGAAAAACTGTTTTTT.

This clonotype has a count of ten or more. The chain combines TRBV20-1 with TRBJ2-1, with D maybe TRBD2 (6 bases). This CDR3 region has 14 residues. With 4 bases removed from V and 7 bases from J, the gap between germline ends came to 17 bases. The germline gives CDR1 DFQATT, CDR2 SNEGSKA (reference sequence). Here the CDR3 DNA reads TGCAGTGCTAACCGGGACTTAGCCATTAATGAGCAGTTCTTC. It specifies CSANRDLAINEQFF.

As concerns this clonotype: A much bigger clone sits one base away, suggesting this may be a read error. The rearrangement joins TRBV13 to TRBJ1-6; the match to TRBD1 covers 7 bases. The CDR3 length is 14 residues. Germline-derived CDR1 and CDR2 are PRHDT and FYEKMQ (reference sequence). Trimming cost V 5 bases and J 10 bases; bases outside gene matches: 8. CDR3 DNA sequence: TGTGCCAGCAGCCAGGGACAGTTCAGATCACCCCTCCACTTT. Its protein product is CASSQGQFRSPLHF.

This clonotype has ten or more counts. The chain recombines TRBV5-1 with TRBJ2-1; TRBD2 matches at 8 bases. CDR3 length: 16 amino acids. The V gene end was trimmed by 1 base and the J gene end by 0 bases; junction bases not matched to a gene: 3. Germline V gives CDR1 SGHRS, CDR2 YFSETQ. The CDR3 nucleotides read TGCGCCAGCAGCTTGTATGCGGGGGGCTCCTACAATGAGCAGTTCTTC. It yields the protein CASSLYAGGSYNEQFF.

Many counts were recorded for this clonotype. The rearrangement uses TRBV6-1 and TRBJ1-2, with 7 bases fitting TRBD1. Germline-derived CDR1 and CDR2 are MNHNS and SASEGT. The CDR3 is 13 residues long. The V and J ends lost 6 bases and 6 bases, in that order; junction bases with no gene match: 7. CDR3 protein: CASSYGDRDGYTF. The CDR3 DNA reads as TGTGCCAGCAGCTACGGGGACAGAGATGGCTACACCTTC.

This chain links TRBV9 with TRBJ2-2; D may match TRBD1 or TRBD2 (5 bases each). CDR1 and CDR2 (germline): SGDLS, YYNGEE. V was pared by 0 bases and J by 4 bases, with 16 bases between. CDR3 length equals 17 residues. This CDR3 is CASSVGLRPGSTGELFF. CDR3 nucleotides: TGTGCCAGCAGCGTAGGCCTCCGGCCAGGGAGCACCGGGGAGCTGTTTTTT.

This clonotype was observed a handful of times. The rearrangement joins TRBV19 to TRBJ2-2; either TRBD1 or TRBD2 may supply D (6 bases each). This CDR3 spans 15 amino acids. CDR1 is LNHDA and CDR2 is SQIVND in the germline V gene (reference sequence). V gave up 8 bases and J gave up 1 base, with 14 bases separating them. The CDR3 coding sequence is TGTGCCAGTCTCGGCGGGACACAGAACACCGGGGAGCTGTTTTTT. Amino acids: CASLGGTQNTGELFF.

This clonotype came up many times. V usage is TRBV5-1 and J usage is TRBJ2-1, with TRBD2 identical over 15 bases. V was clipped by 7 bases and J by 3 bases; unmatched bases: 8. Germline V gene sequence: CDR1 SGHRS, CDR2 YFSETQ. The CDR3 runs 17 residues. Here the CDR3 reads CASGLAGGPEVYNEQFF. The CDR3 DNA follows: TGCGCCAGCGGACTAGCGGGGGGGCCGGAGGTCTACAATGAGCAGTTCTTC. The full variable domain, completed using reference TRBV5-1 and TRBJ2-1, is KAGVTQTPRYLIKTRGQQVTLSCSPISGHRSVSWYQQTPGQGLQFLFEYFSETQRNKGNFPGRFSGRQFSNSRSEMNVSTLELGDSALYLCASGLAGGPEVYNEQFFGPGTRLTVL.

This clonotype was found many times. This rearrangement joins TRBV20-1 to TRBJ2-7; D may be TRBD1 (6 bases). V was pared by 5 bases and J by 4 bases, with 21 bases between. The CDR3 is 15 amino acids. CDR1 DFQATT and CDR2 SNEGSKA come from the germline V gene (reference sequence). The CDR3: CSAASRQESWYEQYF. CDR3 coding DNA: TGCAGTGCTGCGAGCCGACAGGAATCCTGGTACGAGCAGTACTTC.

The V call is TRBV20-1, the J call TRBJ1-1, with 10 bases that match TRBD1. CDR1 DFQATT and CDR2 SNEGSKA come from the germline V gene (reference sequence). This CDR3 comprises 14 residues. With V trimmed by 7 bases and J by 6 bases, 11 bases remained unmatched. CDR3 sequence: CSGMAGQGFSEAFF. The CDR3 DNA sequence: TGCAGTGGCATGGCGGGACAGGGGTTCTCTGAAGCTTTCTTT.

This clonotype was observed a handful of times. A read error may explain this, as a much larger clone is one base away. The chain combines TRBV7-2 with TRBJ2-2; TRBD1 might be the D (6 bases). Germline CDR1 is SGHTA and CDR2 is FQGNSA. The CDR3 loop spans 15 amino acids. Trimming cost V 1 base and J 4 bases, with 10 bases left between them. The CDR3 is CASSLVHRATGELFF. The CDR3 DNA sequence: TGTGCCAGCAGCTTAGTTCACAGGGCCACCGGGGAGCTGTTTTTT.

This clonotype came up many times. The CDR3 DNA sequence: TGTGCCAGCTCCGCAGATACGCAGTATTTT. Encoded protein: CASSADTQYF. The chain couples TRBV18 to TRBJ2-3, with no clear D. This CDR3 has 10 amino acids. Trimming removed 6 bases from V and 4 bases from J, with 2 bases in between. Germline CDR1 reads KGHSH; CDR2 reads LQKENI.